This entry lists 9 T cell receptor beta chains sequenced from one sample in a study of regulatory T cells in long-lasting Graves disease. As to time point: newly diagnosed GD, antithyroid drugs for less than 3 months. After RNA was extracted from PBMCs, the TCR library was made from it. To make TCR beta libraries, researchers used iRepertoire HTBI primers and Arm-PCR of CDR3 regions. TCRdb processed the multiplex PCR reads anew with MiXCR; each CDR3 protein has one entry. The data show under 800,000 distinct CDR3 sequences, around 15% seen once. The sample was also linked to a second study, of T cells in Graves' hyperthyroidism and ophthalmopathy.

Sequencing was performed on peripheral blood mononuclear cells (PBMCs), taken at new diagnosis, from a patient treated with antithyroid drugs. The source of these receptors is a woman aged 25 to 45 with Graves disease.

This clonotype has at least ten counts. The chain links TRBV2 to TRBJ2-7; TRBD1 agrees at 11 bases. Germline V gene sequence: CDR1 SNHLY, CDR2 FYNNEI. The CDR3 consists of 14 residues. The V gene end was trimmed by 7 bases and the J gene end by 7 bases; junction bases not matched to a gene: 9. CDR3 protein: CASNGQGAGAEQYF. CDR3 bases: TGTGCCAGCAACGGACAGGGGGCCGGGGCAGAGCAGTACTTC.

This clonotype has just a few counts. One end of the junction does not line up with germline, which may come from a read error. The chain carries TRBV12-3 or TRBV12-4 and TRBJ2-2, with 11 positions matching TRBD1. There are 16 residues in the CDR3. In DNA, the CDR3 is TGTGCCAGCAGTTTACGGGGACAGGGGGGAACCGGGGAGCTGCTTTTT. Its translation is CASSLRGQGGTGELLF.

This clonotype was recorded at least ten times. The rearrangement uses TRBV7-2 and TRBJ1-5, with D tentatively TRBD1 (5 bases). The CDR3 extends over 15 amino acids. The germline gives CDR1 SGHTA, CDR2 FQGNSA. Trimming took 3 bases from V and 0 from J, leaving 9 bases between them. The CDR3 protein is CASSLGPTSNQPQHF. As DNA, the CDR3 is TGTGCCAGCAGCTTGGGGCCGACTAGCAATCAGCCCCAGCATTTT.

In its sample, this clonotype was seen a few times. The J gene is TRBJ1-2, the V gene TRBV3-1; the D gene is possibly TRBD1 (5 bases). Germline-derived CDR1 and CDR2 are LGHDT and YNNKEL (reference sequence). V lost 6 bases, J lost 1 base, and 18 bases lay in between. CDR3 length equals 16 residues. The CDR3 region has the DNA TGTGCCAGCAGTCGACAGATATCGGCCTATAACTATGGCTACACCTTC. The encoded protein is CASSRQISAYNYGYTF.

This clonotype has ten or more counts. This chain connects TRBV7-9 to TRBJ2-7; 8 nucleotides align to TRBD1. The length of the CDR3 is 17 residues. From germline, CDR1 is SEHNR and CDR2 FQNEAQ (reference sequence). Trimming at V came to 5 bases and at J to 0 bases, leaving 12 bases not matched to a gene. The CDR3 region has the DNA TGTGCCAGCAGCCCCCGGGACAGGCCATCAAGCTCCTACGAGCAGTACTTC. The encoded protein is CASSPRDRPSSSYEQYF.

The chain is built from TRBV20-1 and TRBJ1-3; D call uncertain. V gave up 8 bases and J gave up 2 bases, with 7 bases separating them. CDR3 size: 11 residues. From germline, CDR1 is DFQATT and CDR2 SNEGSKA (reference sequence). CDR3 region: CSPRAGNTIYF. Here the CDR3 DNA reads TGCAGTCCAAGAGCTGGAAACACCATATATTTT.

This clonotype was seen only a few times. CDR3 nucleotide sequence: TGTGCCAGCAGTCCCGGAGGGGTTCGGGGGAGGACGACCTACGAGCAGTACTTC. This sequence encodes CASSPGGVRGRTTYEQYF. The V and J genes are TRBV6-2 or TRBV6-3 and TRBJ2-7, with D maybe TRBD2 (6 bases). The germline CDR1 and CDR2 sequences are MNHEY and SVGEGT. V was trimmed by 5 bases and J by 2 bases, leaving 25 bases between them. CDR3 length equals 18 residues.

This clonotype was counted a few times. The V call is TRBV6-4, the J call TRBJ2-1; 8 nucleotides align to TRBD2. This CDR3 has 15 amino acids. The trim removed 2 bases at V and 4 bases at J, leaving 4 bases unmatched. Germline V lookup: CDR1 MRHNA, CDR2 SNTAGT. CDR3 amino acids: CASSDGLAPYNEQFF. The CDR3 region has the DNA TGTGCCAGCAGTGACGGACTAGCACCGTACAATGAGCAGTTCTTC.

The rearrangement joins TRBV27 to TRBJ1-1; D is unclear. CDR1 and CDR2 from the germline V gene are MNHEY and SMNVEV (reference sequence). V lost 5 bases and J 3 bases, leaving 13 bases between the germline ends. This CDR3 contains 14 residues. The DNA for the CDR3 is TGTGCCAGCAGTCCCCAGAGGCTACACACTGAAGCTTTCTTT. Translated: CASSPQRLHTEAFF.